This T cell receptor (beta chain) stems from a study of radiotherapy plus CTLA-4 blockade in lung cancer. Study-level background: Objective responses were observed in around 17% of patients, and disease control was achieved by 30% to 35%. General study points: The best prediction of response reportedly came from early blood T cell clone dynamics, with interferon-beta. Tumor-origin TCR clones grew in blood after radiotherapy plus ipilimumab.

In the case of this clone: As yet, its antigen is unknown.

The CDR3 is made up of 13 amino acids. Germline CDR1 MDHEN, CDR2 SYDVKM. The ends were cut back, 5 bases at V and 7 bases at J, with 13 bases in the middle. Method: immunoSEQ multiplex PCR; TCRdb's copy keeps in-frame clones and lacks some. The sample shows tens of thousands of clones, roughly four fifths of them seen only once. Those with chemo-refractory metastatic non-small-cell lung cancer were treated with focal radiation combined with CTLA-4 blockade using ipilimumab. This TCR was recovered from a human donor with non-small cell lung cancer who had stable disease on radiotherapy plus ipilimumab. This rearrangement joins TRBV28 to TRBJ2-3; TRBD1 is a possible D gene (6 bases). Here the sequenced sample was peripheral blood, taken from a patient treated with radiotherapy plus ipilimumab. CDR3 bases: TGTGCCAGCAGTGGTCAGGGGCATAATACGCAGTATTTT. Translation gives CASSGQGHNTQYF.